This T cell receptor beta chain was observed in a study of blood T cell repertoires in COVID-19. CDR1 SNHLY and CDR2 FYNNEI come from the germline V gene. The V gene lost 6 bases and the J gene lost 3 bases, with 2 bases spanning the gap. This CDR3 comprises 10 residues. The repertoire was sequenced with immunoSEQ multiplex PCR; TCRdb's copy has only in-frame clones and lacks some. The data contain roughly 100,000 clones, 84% of them singletons. This sequence joins TRBV2 and TRBJ1-1; the D is unclear. The source material was peripheral blood. The sequence derives from a man in his forties or fifties with active or convalescent COVID-19. In DNA form, the CDR3 reads TGTGCCAGCAGCTACACTGAAGCTTTCTTT. This gives the protein CASSYTEAFF.